This T cell receptor beta chain derives from a study of regulatory T cells in long-lasting Graves disease. This CDR3 is 14 amino acids long. Germline V gene data show CDR1 as SGHNT and CDR2 as YENEEA. The V end lost 3 bases, the J end lost 3 bases, and 11 bases lay between the germline ends. Time point specified: newly diagnosed GD, antithyroid drugs for less than 3 months. Construction of the TCR library relied on RNA isolated from PBMCs. On this clonotype itself: A much more abundant neighbour one base away suggests this may be a read error. This likely comes from a read error, as the CDR3 has no conserved phenylalanine or tryptophan at its end.

Assembly of TCR beta libraries relied on iRepertoire HTBI primers together with Arm-PCR of CDR3 regions. TCRdb redid the calling of the multiplex PCR reads with MiXCR, one entry per CDR3 protein. The repertoire holds a few hundred thousand distinct CDR3 sequences, with around 16% as singletons. The same sample was also studied in work on T cells in Graves' hyperthyroidism and ophthalmopathy. That study adds: From stable hyperthyroidism, ophthalmopathy was separated by a 13 V-J model.

The sequencing used peripheral blood mononuclear cells (PBMCs), collected at new diagnosis, from a patient treated with antithyroid drugs. This TCR derives from a woman between 35 and 50 years old with Graves disease. The chain uses TRBV11-3 and TRBJ2-5; D is unclear. The CDR3 region is CASSFVREKETQYL. CDR3 coding DNA: TGTGCCAGCAGCTTCGTCAGAGAGAAAGAGACCCAGTACCTC.